This T cell receptor beta chain came from a study of blood T cells in healthy people across ages. The authors ran a second PCR of about 7 to 12 cycles using a sample-barcoded 5' primer and a J-beta primer mix. Carrying 12 random nucleotides, a template-switch adaptor labeled each individual cDNA molecule. TCRdb redid the calling of the 5' RACE reads with MiXCR, one entry per CDR3 protein. The table records about 1.1 million distinct CDR3 sequences, roughly two fifths of them present only once. Trimming shortened V by 2 bases and J by 9 bases, and 21 bases separated the two germline ends. The CDR3 contains 16 residues. Germline V gene lookup returns CDR1 SGHNT and CDR2 YYREEE (reference sequence). Study-wide results and caveats: Strong correlation was found linking TCR beta diversity to naive T cell percentage.

This clonotype was counted only a few times. Its antigen is unidentified. Sequencing used blood. The receptor was isolated from a man in his late teens or twenties in good health. This chain connects TRBV5-4 to TRBJ2-1; possibly TRBD1 for D (6 bases). This CDR3 reads CASSFIVGAPIGEQFF. The CDR3 DNA follows: TGTGCCAGCAGCTTCATTGTGGGGGCCCCTATAGGTGAGCAGTTCTTC.